This T cell receptor (beta chain) was sequenced for a study of regulatory T cells in long-lasting Graves disease. Study-wide points: Segments TRBV28, TRBJ1-2 and TRBJ2-5 showed preferential usage in persistent disease. Clonotypes that were public and shared totalled fewer than 3,500 in persistent patients versus about 1,000 in new patients. TCR diversity was lower in persistent Graves' patients than in newly diagnosed ones.

In the case of this clonotype: Its specificity is unknown.

Construction of the TCR beta libraries employed iRepertoire HTBI primers in conjunction with Arm-PCR of CDR3 regions. TCRdb reprocessed the multiplex PCR reads with MiXCR, giving one entry per CDR3 protein. The top ten hold 22% of the sample, which has approximately 230,000 distinct CDR3 sequences, approximately 16% seen once. Time point noted: newly diagnosed GD, antithyroid drugs for less than 3 months. PBMC RNA served as the TCR library source. Into tubes containing EDTA, 8 to 9.5 milliliters of peripheral blood were drawn. Germline values: CDR1 MDHEN, CDR2 SYDVKM. V was pared by 2 bases and J by 5 bases, with 18 bases of the junction left unmatched. This CDR3 has 19 amino acids.

J is TRBJ2-5 and V is TRBV28; 9 bases agree with TRBD2. The source is a female donor with Graves disease. The sequenced sample was peripheral blood mononuclear cells (PBMCs), obtained at new diagnosis, from a patient treated with antithyroid drugs. The CDR3 is CASSLNLAGATNTRETQYF. In DNA, the CDR3 is TGTGCCAGCAGTTTAAATTTAGCGGGGGCGACTAACACGAGGGAGACCCAGTACTTC.